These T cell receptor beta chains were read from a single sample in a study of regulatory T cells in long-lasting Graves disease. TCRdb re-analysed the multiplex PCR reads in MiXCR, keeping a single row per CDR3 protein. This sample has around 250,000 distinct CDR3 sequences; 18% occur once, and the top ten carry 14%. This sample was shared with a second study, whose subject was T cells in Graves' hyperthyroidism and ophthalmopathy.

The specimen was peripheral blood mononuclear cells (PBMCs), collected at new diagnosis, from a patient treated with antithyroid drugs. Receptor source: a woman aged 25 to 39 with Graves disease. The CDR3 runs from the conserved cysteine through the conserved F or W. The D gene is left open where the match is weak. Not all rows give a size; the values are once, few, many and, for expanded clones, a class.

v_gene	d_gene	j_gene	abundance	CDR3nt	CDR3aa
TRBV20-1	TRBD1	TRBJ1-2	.	TGCAGTGCTAAAGGGGGCTTGGACTACACCTTC	CSAKGGLDYTF
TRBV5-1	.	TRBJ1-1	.	TGCGCCAGCCGCTTATCGACAGGGAACACTGAAGCTTTCTTT	CASRLSTGNTEAFF
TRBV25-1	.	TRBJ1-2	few	TGTGCCACCAGAGGACAGTCTAACTATGGCTACACCTTC	CATRGQSNYGYTF
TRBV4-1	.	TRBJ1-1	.	TGCGCCAGCAGCCAAGAGGGCTCCGGTCAGGGGAGATCTGAAGCTTTCTTT	CASSQEGSGQGRSEAFF
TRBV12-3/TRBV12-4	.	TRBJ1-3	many	TGTGCCAGCAGTCTCGGGGCGGGGGCCTACACCATATATTTT	CASSLGAGAYTIYF
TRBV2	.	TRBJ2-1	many	TGTGCCAGCATCGAAGGGGAGTACAATGAGCAGTTCTTC	CASIEGEYNEQFF
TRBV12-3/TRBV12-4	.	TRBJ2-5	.	TGTGCCAGCAGTTTAGCGGGGCGGAACCTCCGGACCCAGTACTTC	CASSLAGRNLRTQYF
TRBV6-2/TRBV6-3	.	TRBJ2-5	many	TGTGCCAGCAGTTACGGGCCTTTAGGGACCCAGTACTTC	CASSYGPLGTQYF
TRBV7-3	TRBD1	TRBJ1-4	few	TGTGCCAGCAGCCCCACAGGGGAACCCAATGGAAAACTGTTTTTT	CASSPTGEPNGKLFF
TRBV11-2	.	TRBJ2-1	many	TGTGCCAGCAGCTTAGCGGAGTACAATGAGCAGTTCTTC	CASSLAEYNEQFF